This T cell receptor (beta chain) is from a study of blood T cell repertoires in COVID-19. As for the study in general: T cells, B-cell-depleted T cells, or PBMCs supplied cDNA or gDNA.

The V and J ends lost 6 bases and 5 bases, in that order; junction bases with no gene match: 4. Germline values: CDR1 MNHEY, CDR2 SVGAGI. This CDR3 spans 13 amino acids. Per the study methods: Researchers report that nucleated cell counts were estimated from reference gene primer amplification. TCRdb's table, derived via immunoSEQ multiplex PCR, lists solely in-frame clones and lacks some. Clone size and V and J calls were adopted from that table, with D and trimming inferred from the DNA. The table shows about 43,000 clones, with just under 90% occurring only once. This TCR was sampled from a man aged 40-49 years with COVID-19, enrolled during active disease. The chain employs TRBV6-5 and TRBJ2-5; 9 bases are shared with TRBD1. The specimen was peripheral blood. The CDR3 DNA reads TGTGCCAGCAGCTATGACAGGGGGGAGACCCAGTACTTC. This codes for CASSYDRGETQYF.